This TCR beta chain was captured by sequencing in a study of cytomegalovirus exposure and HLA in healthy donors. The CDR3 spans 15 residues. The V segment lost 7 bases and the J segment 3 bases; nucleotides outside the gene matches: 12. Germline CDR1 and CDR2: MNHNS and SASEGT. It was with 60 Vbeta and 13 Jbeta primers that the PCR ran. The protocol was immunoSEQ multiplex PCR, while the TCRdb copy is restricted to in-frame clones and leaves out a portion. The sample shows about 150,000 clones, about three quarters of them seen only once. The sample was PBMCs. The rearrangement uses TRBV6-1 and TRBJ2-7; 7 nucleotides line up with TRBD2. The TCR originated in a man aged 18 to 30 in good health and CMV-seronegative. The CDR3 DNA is TGTGCCAGCACCACCCCGGGGCTAGCGGACTACGAGCAGTACTTC. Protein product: CASTTPGLADYEQYF.